The rows below give T cell receptor beta chains drawn from one sample of a study of T cell responses to AZD1222 COVID-19 vaccine. Profiling relied on immunoSEQ multiplex PCR, and the TCRdb table lists in-frame clones only, not all of them. This table holds roughly 110,000 clones, approximately 87% found once. The sample in question was peripheral blood, obtained on day 0 of AZD1222 vaccination. The receptors shown here come from an adult in good health. CDR3s include the opening cysteine and the closing phenylalanine or tryptophan. Each record gives: clone size, D gene, J gene, V gene, CDR3 protein, CDR3 DNA. D genes are given only for firm matches. Expanded clones are given a class, and other clones once, few, many or no size at all.

-,TRBD2,TRBJ2-1,TRBV6-2/TRBV6-3,CASSETSGRAGAYNEQFF,TGTGCCAGCAGCGAGACTAGCGGGAGGGCCGGGGCCTACAATGAGCAGTTCTTC
-,TRBD1,TRBJ2-3,TRBV4-3,CASSSGQGGTDTQYF,TGCGCCAGCAGCTCTGGACAGGGGGGCACAGATACGCAGTATTTT
-,TRBD1,TRBJ1-1,TRBV6-2/TRBV6-3,CASSYVRQGAGNTEAFF,TGTGCCAGCAGTTACGTTCGCCAGGGGGCAGGAAATACTGAAGCTTTCTTT
once,TRBD2,TRBJ2-7,TRBV3-1/TRBV3-2,CASSQTSGPHYEQYF,TGTGCCAGCAGCCAAACTAGCGGACCGCACTACGAGCAGTACTTC
-,-,TRBJ2-2,TRBV5-1,CASSTRGPSTGELFF,TGCGCCAGCAGCACACGGGGCCCCTCGACCGGGGAGCTGTTTTTT
-,TRBD1,TRBJ2-7,TRBV28,CASSVLTGGVLYEQYF,TGTGCCAGCAGTGTCCTAACAGGGGGCGTCCTCTACGAGCAGTACTTC
-,-,TRBJ2-3,TRBV29-1,CSSTGGTSTDTQYF,TGCAGCTCCACTGGCGGGACTAGCACAGATACGCAGTATTTT
once,-,TRBJ1-4,TRBV28,CASRVPGPNEKLFF,TGTGCCAGCAGAGTACCGGGCCCTAATGAAAAACTGTTTTTT
-,-,TRBJ1-1,TRBV3-1/TRBV3-2,CASSQARRNTEAFF,TGTGCCAGCAGCCAAGCCCGACGGAACACTGAAGCTTTCTTT
-,-,TRBJ1-1,TRBV5-4,CASNAYDTGESGAFF,TGTGCCAGCAACGCTTACGACACAGGAGAATCGGGAGCTTTCTTT
-,-,TRBJ1-1,TRBV6-5,CASRGGMSTEAFF,TGTGCCAGCAGGGGGGGCATGAGCACTGAAGCTTTCTTT
-,TRBD2,TRBJ2-3,TRBV10-3,CAISKQTSGGTDTQYF,TGTGCCATCTCCAAGCAGACTAGCGGGGGCACAGATACGCAGTATTTT
-,-,TRBJ1-3,TRBV5-1,CASSPDSGNTIYF,TGCGCCAGCAGTCCGGACAGCGGAAACACCATATATTTT
-,-,TRBJ1-1,TRBV11-2,CASHAPRDGTEAFF,TGTGCCAGCCATGCGCCCAGGGATGGGACTGAAGCTTTCTTT
-,-,TRBJ2-1,TRBV6-1,CASSEGFGEQFF,TGTGCCAGCAGTGAGGGCTTCGGGGAGCAGTTCTTC
-,TRBD2,TRBJ2-5,TRBV19,CASSKHPGLEETQYF,TGTGCCAGTAGTAAACATCCGGGACTAGAAGAGACCCAGTACTTC
-,-,TRBJ2-5,TRBV7-9,CASNLYSVQETQYF,TGTGCCAGCAACCTCTACAGCGTACAAGAGACCCAGTACTTC
-,TRBD2,TRBJ2-3,TRBV23-1,CASSQSIYSSAGGPQTDADTQYF,TGCGCCAGCAGTCAATCGATTTACTCTAGCGCGGGAGGGCCGCAAACTGATGCAGATACGCAGTATTTT
-,TRBD1,TRBJ2-7,TRBV4-3,CASSQEGTEYEQYF,TGCGCCAGCAGCCAAGAAGGGACAGAATACGAGCAGTACTTC
-,-,TRBJ2-1,TRBV6-2/TRBV6-3,CASSDPQDGYNEQFF,TGTGCCAGCAGTGACCCGCAGGACGGTTACAATGAGCAGTTCTTC
-,-,TRBJ1-3,TRBV7-9,CASSLLGSGNTIYF,TGTGCCAGCAGCTTACTAGGGTCTGGAAACACCATATATTTT
-,-,TRBJ2-5,TRBV12-3/TRBV12-4,CASTLGPRETQYF,TGTGCCAGCACATTGGGACCGCGGGAGACCCAGTACTTC
-,TRBD1,TRBJ1-2,TRBV6-1,CASSEVTGVLGYTF,TGTGCCAGCAGTGAAGTGACAGGGGTGCTAGGCTACACCTTC
few,-,TRBJ1-5,TRBV24-1,CATTKGNQPQHF,TGTGCCACCACAAAAGGTAATCAGCCCCAGCATTTT
-,-,TRBJ1-2,TRBV29-1,CSVGDTYGYTF,TGCAGCGTTGGAGACACTTATGGCTACACCTTC
-,TRBD1,TRBJ1-5,TRBV28,CASRSPGQGFPEHF,TGTGCCAGCAGGTCACCGGGACAGGGGTTCCCCGAGCATTTT
-,-,TRBJ1-5,TRBV6-1,CASSSQGTDQPQHF,TGTGCCAGCAGTTCTCAGGGTACGGATCAGCCCCAGCATTTT
-,-,TRBJ2-1,TRBV12-3/TRBV12-4,CASSFGRNNEQFF,TGTGCCAGCAGTTTCGGTCGGAACAATGAGCAGTTCTTC
-,-,TRBJ2-1,TRBV24-1,CATSASGLLNEQFF,TGTGCCACCAGTGCCAGCGGGCTCCTCAATGAGCAGTTCTTC
once,-,TRBJ2-5,TRBV19,CASSRTATETQYF,TGTGCCAGTTCCCGGACAGCTACGGAGACCCAGTACTTC
-,TRBD2,TRBJ2-2,TRBV5-4,CASNQGSGRAQGTGELFF,TGTGCCAGCAATCAAGGGAGCGGGAGGGCCCAAGGAACCGGGGAGCTGTTTTTT
-,-,TRBJ1-1,TRBV9,CASSVDGTNTEAFF,TGTGCCAGCAGCGTGGACGGGACGAACACTGAAGCTTTCTTT
-,-,TRBJ2-7,TRBV5-1,CASSLVPGADYEQYF,TGCGCCAGCAGCTTGGTTCCAGGGGCCGACTACGAGCAGTACTTC
once,TRBD1,TRBJ2-6,TRBV30,CAWIRQGAGTGANVLTF,TGTGCCTGGATCCGCCAGGGGGCAGGTACCGGGGCCAACGTCCTGACTTTC
-,-,TRBJ2-2,TRBV2,CASTPNTGELFF,TGTGCCAGCACCCCGAACACCGGGGAGCTGTTTTTT
-,-,TRBJ2-5,TRBV2,CASTQDQETQYF,TGTGCCAGCACCCAGGACCAAGAGACCCAGTACTTC
-,-,TRBJ1-5,TRBV19,CAAGGSGYNQPQHF,TGTGCTGCGGGAGGTTCTGGGTACAATCAGCCCCAGCATTTT
-,TRBD1,TRBJ1-1,TRBV5-1,CASSRGQENTEAFF,TGCGCCAGCAGCAGGGGACAGGAAAACACTGAAGCTTTCTTT
once,TRBD1,TRBJ1-6,TRBV19,CASSSSGTAYSPLHF,TGTGCCAGTAGCTCTTCCGGGACAGCCTATTCACCCCTCCACTTT
-,TRBD2,TRBJ2-3,TRBV5-4,CASSLRLAGVDSTDTQYF,TGTGCCAGCAGCTTGAGGCTAGCGGGAGTCGATAGCACAGATACGCAGTATTTT